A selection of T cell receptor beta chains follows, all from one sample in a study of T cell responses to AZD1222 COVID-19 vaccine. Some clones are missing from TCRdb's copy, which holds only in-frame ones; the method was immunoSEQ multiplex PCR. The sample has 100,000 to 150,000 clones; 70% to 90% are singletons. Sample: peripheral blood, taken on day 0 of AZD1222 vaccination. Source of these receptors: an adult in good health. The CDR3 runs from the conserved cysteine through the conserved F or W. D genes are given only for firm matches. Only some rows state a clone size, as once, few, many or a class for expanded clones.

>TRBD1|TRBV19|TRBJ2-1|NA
CASSRSGQGYNEQFF
TGTGCCAGTAGTAGGTCCGGACAGGGGTACAATGAGCAGTTCTTC
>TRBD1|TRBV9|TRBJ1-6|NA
CASSVGGTGNLGSPLHF
TGTGCCAGCAGCGTAGGCGGGACAGGAAATCTGGGTTCACCCCTCCACTTT
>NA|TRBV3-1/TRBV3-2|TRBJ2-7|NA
CASSRLAGEQYF
TGTGCCAGCAGCCGATTAGCAGGCGAGCAGTACTTC
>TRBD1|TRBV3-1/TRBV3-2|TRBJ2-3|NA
CASSQRDRYTDTQYF
TGTGCCAGCAGCCAACGGGACAGGTACACAGATACGCAGTATTTT
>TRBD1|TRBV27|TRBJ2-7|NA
CASSPDRERNYEQYF
TGTGCCAGCAGTCCAGACAGGGAAAGGAACTACGAGCAGTACTTC
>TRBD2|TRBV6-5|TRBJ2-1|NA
CASRPTSGGLNEQFF
TGTGCCAGCAGGCCCACTAGCGGGGGCCTTAATGAGCAGTTCTTC
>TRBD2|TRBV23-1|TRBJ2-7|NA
CASSHRGTSGGLYEQYF
TGCGCCAGCAGTCATCGGGGGACTAGCGGGGGGCTCTACGAGCAGTACTTC
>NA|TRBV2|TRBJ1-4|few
CASSAYGAEHLF
TGTGCCAGCAGTGCTTACGGCGCCGAACACCTTTTT
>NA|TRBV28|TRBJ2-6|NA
CASSFERTGANVLTF
TGTGCCAGCAGTTTCGAGAGGACTGGGGCCAACGTCCTGACTTTC
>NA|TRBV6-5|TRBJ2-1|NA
CASSSAGSLPNNEQFF
TGTGCCAGCAGTTCCGCGGGGAGTCTCCCCAACAATGAGCAGTTCTTC
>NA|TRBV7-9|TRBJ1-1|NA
CASSPPDWGTNTEAFF
TGTGCCAGCAGCCCCCCGGACTGGGGCACGAACACTGAAGCTTTCTTT
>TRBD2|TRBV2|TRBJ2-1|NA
CASRRTSGGDEQFF
TGTGCCAGCAGAAGGACTAGCGGGGGTGATGAGCAGTTCTTC
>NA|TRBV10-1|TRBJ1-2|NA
CATSPGKDYGYTF
TGCGCCACCTCCCCGGGGAAGGACTATGGCTACACCTTC
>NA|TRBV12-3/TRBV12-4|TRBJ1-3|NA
CASRSGRVNTIYF
TGTGCCAGCAGATCCGGCAGGGTAAACACCATATATTTT
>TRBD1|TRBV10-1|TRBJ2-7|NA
CASSAYGTGGYEQYF
TGCGCCAGCAGCGCCTACGGGACAGGGGGCTACGAGCAGTACTTC
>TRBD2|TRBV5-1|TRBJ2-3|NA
CASSGLAGADTQYF
TGCGCCAGCAGCGGACTAGCGGGGGCAGATACGCAGTATTTT
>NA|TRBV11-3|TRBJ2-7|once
CASTPLWTSRSYEQYF
TGTGCCAGCACCCCTCTATGGACCTCACGGTCCTACGAGCAGTACTTC
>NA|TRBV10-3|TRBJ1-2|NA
CAISEVEETNYGYTF
TGTGCCATCAGTGAGGTGGAGGAAACTAACTATGGCTACACCTTC
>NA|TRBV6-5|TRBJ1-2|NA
CASSYVGLPSGTF
TGTGCCAGCAGTTACGTGGGACTGCCCAGTGGTACCTTC
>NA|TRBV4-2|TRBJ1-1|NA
CASSQDEMDTEAFF
TGTGCCAGCAGCCAAGATGAGATGGACACTGAAGCTTTCTTT
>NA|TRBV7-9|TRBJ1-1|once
CASSLPGAMTEAFF
TGTGCCAGCAGCTTACCGGGGGCTATGACTGAAGCTTTCTTT
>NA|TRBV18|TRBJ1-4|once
CASSHWDARLPTNEKLFF
TGTGCCAGCTCACACTGGGACGCACGTTTACCAACTAATGAAAAACTGTTTTTT
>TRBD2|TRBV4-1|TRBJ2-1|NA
CASSQGRLGLAGHEQFF
TGCGCCAGCAGCCAAGGTCGTCTGGGACTAGCGGGGCATGAGCAGTTCTTC
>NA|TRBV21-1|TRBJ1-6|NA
CPTRPPGPGGSPLHF
TGTCCCACCCGCCCCCCCGGACCGGGGGGCTCACCCCTCCACTTT
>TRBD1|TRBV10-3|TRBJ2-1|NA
CAISDSVGTGSSYNEQFF
TGTGCCATCAGTGATAGTGTGGGGACAGGGAGCTCCTACAATGAGCAGTTCTTC
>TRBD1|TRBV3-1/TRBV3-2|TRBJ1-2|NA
CASSRQGADYGYTF
TGTGCCAGCAGCCGACAGGGGGCGGACTATGGCTACACCTTC
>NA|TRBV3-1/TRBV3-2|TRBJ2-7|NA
CASSSPGVSGEQYF
TGTGCCAGCAGCTCCCCCGGCGTTTCAGGCGAGCAGTACTTC
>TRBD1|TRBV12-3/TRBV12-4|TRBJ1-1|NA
CASSHGQGTEAFF
TGTGCCAGCAGTCATGGACAGGGGACTGAAGCTTTCTTT
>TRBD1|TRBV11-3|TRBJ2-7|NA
CASSRGQGPYEQYF
TGTGCCAGCAGCCGAGGACAGGGACCCTACGAGCAGTACTTC
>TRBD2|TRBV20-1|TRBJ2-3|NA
CSASRSGDNTDTQYF
TGCAGTGCTAGTCGTAGCGGGGACAACACAGATACGCAGTATTTT
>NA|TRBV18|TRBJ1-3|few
CASSPPPQSGNTIYF
TGTGCCAGCTCACCACCCCCACAGTCTGGAAACACCATATATTTT
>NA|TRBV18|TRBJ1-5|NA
CASSLLGGPGNQPQHF
TGTGCCAGCTCACTCCTTGGCGGCCCCGGCAATCAGCCCCAGCATTTT
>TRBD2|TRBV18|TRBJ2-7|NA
CASSTGLGSGEQYF
TGTGCCAGCTCAACGGGACTAGGTTCGGGCGAGCAGTACTTC
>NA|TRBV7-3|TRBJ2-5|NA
CASSLLGRETQYF
TGTGCCAGCAGCTTACTGGGCCGAGAGACCCAGTACTTC
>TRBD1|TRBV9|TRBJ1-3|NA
CASSVAWGQTKRNTIYF
TGTGCCAGCAGCGTAGCTTGGGGACAGACTAAAAGAAACACCATATATTTT
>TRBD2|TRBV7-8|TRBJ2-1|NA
CASSFFFTSGGSFF
TGTGCCAGCAGCTTCTTCTTTACTAGCGGGGGGTCGTTCTTC
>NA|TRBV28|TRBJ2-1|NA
CASSLDRILSYNEQFF
TGTGCCAGCAGCCTAGACAGAATCCTCTCCTACAATGAGCAGTTCTTC
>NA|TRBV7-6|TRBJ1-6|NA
CASSTHLEFGSPLHF
TGTGCCAGCAGCACCCACCTGGAGTTCGGTTCACCCCTCCACTTT
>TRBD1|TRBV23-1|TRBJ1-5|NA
CASTPFSARTGIPDSNQPQHF
TGCGCCAGCACCCCGTTTAGCGCTCGGACAGGTATCCCCGATAGCAATCAGCCCCAGCATTTT
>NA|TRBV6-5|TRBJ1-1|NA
CASSPGDGFEAFF
TGTGCCAGCAGTCCTGGGGACGGGTTCGAAGCTTTCTTT
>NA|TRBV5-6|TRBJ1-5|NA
CASSPGWGGNQPQHF
TGTGCCAGCAGCCCAGGGTGGGGGGGTAATCAGCCCCAGCATTTT
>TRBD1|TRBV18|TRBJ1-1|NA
CASSPAGQDNTEAFF
TGTGCCAGCTCACCTGCCGGACAGGATAACACTGAAGCTTTCTTT
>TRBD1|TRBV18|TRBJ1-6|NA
CASSPEGQGTPLHF
TGTGCCAGCTCACCTGAGGGACAGGGGACACCCCTCCACTTT
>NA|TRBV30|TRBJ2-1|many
CACQAGGGRYNEQFF
TGTGCCTGTCAAGCGGGCGGGGGCCGCTACAATGAGCAGTTCTTC
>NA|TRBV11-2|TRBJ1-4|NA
CASSSIMGEKLFF
TGTGCCAGCAGCTCCATTATGGGCGAAAAACTGTTTTTT
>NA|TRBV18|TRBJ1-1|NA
CASSPSDSMNTEAFF
TGTGCCAGCTCACCTTCGGACAGCATGAACACTGAAGCTTTCTTT
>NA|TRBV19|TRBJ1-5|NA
CASSIYPPLTNQPQHF
TGTGCCAGTAGTATATATCCCCCCTTGACCAATCAGCCCCAGCATTTT
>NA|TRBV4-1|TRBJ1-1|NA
CASSQESPYTEAFF
TGCGCCAGCAGCCAAGAATCGCCGTACACTGAAGCTTTCTTT
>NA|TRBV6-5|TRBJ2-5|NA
CASSYQLGRETQYF
TGTGCCAGCAGTTACCAACTGGGGCGAGAGACCCAGTACTTC